The 15 T cell receptor beta chains reported below all come from one sample, sequenced in a study of blood T cell repertoires in COVID-19. Data came from immunoSEQ multiplex PCR; TCRdb stores just in-frame clones and leaves some out. This sample has approximately 250,000 clones, with 75% to 90% found just once. Specimen: PBMCs or T cells enriched from blood (not recorded which). The source is a middle-aged woman who had been exposed to COVID-19.

This clone was seen a few times. The chain is built from TRBV3-1 (or the pseudogene TRBV3-2) and TRBJ1-4; no definite D call. The CDR3 runs to 17 residues. The germline V gene has CDR1 LGHDT and CDR2 YNNKEL (reference sequence). Trimming shortened V by 0 bases and J by 0 bases, and 11 bases separated the two germline ends. CDR3 protein: CASSQDLVDATNEKLFF. CDR3 nucleotides: TGTGCCAGCAGCCAAGATTTAGTCGATGCAACTAATGAAAAACTGTTTTTT.

The genes are TRBV2 and TRBJ2-7; no reliable D call. CDR3 size: 11 residues. V was clipped by 4 bases and J by 6 bases, with 7 bases between them. Germline values: CDR1 SNHLY, CDR2 FYNNEI. CDR3 sequence reads: CASSVLGEQYV. The CDR3 DNA reads as TGTGCCAGCAGTGTGCTAGGCGAGCAGTACGTC.

The chain recombines TRBV11-3 with TRBJ2-3, with 12 bases lining up with TRBD1. The CDR3 is 15 amino acids. Looked up from germline, CDR1 is SGHNT and CDR2 is YENEEA. With 4 bases clipped from V and 4 bases from J, the junction kept 3 bases outside the gene matches. The CDR3 coding sequence is TGTGCCAGCAGCTCGGGACAGGGGGCGGCAGATACGCAGTATTTT. It codes for CASSSGQGAADTQYF. Filled out from reference TRBV11-3 and TRBJ2-3, the complete variable domain reads EAGVVQSPRYKIIEKKQPVAFWCNPISGHNTLYWYLQNLGQGPELLIRYENEEAVDDSQLPKDRFSAERLKGVDSTLKIQPAELGDSAVYLCASSSGQGAADTQYFGPGTRLTVL.

V gene TRBV28 combines with J gene TRBJ1-4; 7 nucleotides line up with TRBD1. Germline lookup yields CDR1 MDHEN and CDR2 SYDVKM. CDR3 length: 14 amino acids. Losses at the gene ends were 4 bases for V and 10 bases for J; bases not matched to a gene: 9. CDR3 sequence reads: CASSWARTGGKLFF. CDR3 bases: TGTGCCAGCAGTTGGGCGCGGACAGGAGGAAAACTGTTTTTT.

The rearrangement links TRBV7-8 to TRBJ1-1; 7 nucleotides match TRBD1. This CDR3 is built from 15 residues. The ends lost 3 bases at V and 0 bases at J; junction bases unmatched: 4. CDR1 is SGHVS and CDR2 is FQNEAQ in the germline V gene. Written as DNA, the CDR3 is TGTGCCAGCAGCTTGCTAGGGGGCTTGAACACTGAAGCTTTCTTT. Protein sequence: CASSLLGGLNTEAFF.

This sequence joins TRBV4-1 and TRBJ2-2; weak D call: TRBD2 (7 bases). This CDR3 has 16 amino acids. Germline V gives CDR1 MGHRA, CDR2 YSYEKL. Trimming removed 0 bases at V and 7 bases at J, with 15 bases between. In DNA, the CDR3 is TGCGCCAGCAGCCAAGATGGTGGGGGGGGCGACGGGGAGCTGTTTTTT. It encodes CASSQDGGGGDGELFF.

This rearrangement joins TRBV12-3 or TRBV12-4 to TRBJ1-2, with a tentative D call TRBD1 (5 bases). The CDR3 totals 13 residues. Trimming pared 3 bases from V and 8 bases from J, leaving 13 bases between. The CDR3: CASSFSGDQGYTF. The CDR3 bases are TGTGCCAGCAGTTTTTCGGGGGATCAAGGCTACACCTTC.

Written as DNA, the CDR3 is TGTGCCAGTAGTATAATTGGACAGCTAAACACTGAAGCTTTCTTT. It specifies CASSIIGQLNTEAFF. The gene calls are TRBV19 and TRBJ1-1; possible D gene TRBD1, 6 bases. V was shortened by 2 bases and J by 2 bases, with 12 bases between the two germline ends. The CDR3 is 15 amino acids. Germline assignment: CDR1 LNHDA and CDR2 SQIVND (reference sequence). The full variable domain, in which reference TRBV19 and TRBJ1-1 provide the parts outside the CDR3, is DGGITQSPKYLFRKEGQNVTLSCEQNLNHDAMYWYRQDPGQGLRLIYYSQIVNDFQKGDIAEGYSVSREKKESFPLTVTSAQKNPTAFYLCASSIIGQLNTEAFFGQGTRLTVV.

The rearrangement joins TRBV7-9 to TRBJ1-6; possibly TRBD1 for D (6 bases). Germline-derived CDR1 and CDR2 are SEHNR and FQNEAQ (reference sequence). The CDR3 runs 18 residues. Deletions cut 5 bases from V and 1 base from J, with 18 bases between. CDR3 in DNA: TGTGCCAGCAGCACCACAGGGAGCTTTCAGTCCTATAATTCACCCCTCCACTTT. Translation: CASSTTGSFQSYNSPLHF.

This clone was detected once. V usage is TRBV18 and J usage is TRBJ1-1; D is unresolved. Germline V gives CDR1 KGHSH, CDR2 LQKENI. The CDR3 totals 12 residues. Trimming took off 3 bases at V and 1 base at J, with 3 bases between the two ends. CDR3 amino acids: CASSPQNTEAFF. Here the CDR3 DNA reads TGTGCCAGCTCACCTCAGAACACTGAAGCTTTCTTT.

The chain uses TRBV25-1 and TRBJ1-1, with a weak D call TRBD1 (6 bases). This CDR3 is 13 amino acids long. CDR1 and CDR2 (germline): MGHDK, SYGVNS. V shed 5 bases and J shed 1 base, with 8 bases lying between them. This chain's CDR3 is CASSRGANTEAFF. In DNA form, the CDR3 reads TGTGCCAGCAGTCGGGGGGCGAACACTGAAGCTTTCTTT.

The chain joins TRBV14 to TRBJ1-1, with D possibly matching TRBD1 (5 bases). V shed 4 bases and J shed 6 bases, with 15 bases lying between them. There are 14 residues in the CDR3. In germline, CDR1 is SGHDN, CDR2 FVKESK. Here the CDR3 reads CASSPKSRVAEAFF. For the CDR3, the DNA is TGTGCCAGCAGCCCCAAATCCAGGGTTGCTGAAGCTTTCTTT.

The chain is built from TRBV7-2 and TRBJ1-5, with D uncertain. V was shortened by 3 bases and J by 4 bases, with 4 bases between the two germline ends. The CDR3 extends over 12 amino acids. Germline V gives CDR1 SGHTA, CDR2 FQGNSA. CDR3 sequence reads: CASSFRNQPQHF. Here the CDR3 DNA reads TGTGCCAGCAGCTTCCGGAATCAGCCCCAGCATTTT.

This clone occurred once. For the CDR3, the DNA is TGTGCCAGCAGTGCCCCAGTACCCGGGGGTGGCAATCAGCCCCAGCATTTT. Its translation: CASSAPVPGGGNQPQHF. This chain uses TRBV28 with TRBJ1-5; D might be TRBD1 (5 bases). This CDR3 region has 17 residues. V lost 5 bases and J 2 bases, leaving 19 bases between the germline ends. Germline lookup yields CDR1 MDHEN and CDR2 SYDVKM.

The chain employs TRBV4-3 and TRBJ2-5; 7 bases map to TRBD1. The trim removed 4 bases at V and 4 bases at J, leaving 3 bases unmatched. Germline V gene lookup returns CDR1 LGHNA and CDR2 YSLEER. This CDR3 has 13 amino acids. For the CDR3, the DNA is TGCGCCAGCAGCCGAGGGGACAGAGAGACCCAGTACTTC. Its translation is CASSRGDRETQYF.